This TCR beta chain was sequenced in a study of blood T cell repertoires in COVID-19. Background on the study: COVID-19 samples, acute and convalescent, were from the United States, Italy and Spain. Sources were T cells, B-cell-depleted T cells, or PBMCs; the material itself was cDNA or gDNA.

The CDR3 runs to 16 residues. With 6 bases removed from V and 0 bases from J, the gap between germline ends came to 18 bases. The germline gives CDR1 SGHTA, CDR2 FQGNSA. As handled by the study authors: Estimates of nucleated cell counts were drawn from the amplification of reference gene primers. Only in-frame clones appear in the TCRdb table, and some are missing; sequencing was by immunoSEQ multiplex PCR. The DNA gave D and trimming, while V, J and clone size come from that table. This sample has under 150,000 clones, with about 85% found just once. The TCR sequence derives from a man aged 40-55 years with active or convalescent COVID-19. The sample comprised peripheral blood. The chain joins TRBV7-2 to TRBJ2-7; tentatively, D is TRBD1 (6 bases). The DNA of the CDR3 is TGTGCCAGCAGTCGAGGACAGACAGAGAGCTCCTACGAGCAGTACTTC. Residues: CASSRGQTESSYEQYF.